This T cell receptor (beta chain) was identified in a study of cytomegalovirus exposure and HLA in healthy donors. The PCR was carried out with 60 Vbeta primers and 13 Jbeta primers. TCRdb's table, derived via immunoSEQ multiplex PCR, lists solely in-frame clones and lacks some. The sample has roughly 160,000 clones; approximately 83% are singletons. Broader study findings: The investigators catalogued 164 TCR beta chains as cytomegalovirus-associated. Researchers reportedly found TCR beta sequences accurately predicted most subjects' HLA-A and HLA-B alleles.

The CDR3 runs to 12 residues. Germline V gene lookup returns CDR1 MNHEY and CDR2 SMNVEV (reference sequence). With V trimmed by 5 bases and J by 15 bases, 9 bases remained unmatched. This clone is a singleton in its sample. The antigen is undetermined. The material sequenced was PBMCs. The sequence was collected from a boy aged 2 to 10 in good health and CMV-seronegative. The chain carries TRBV27 and TRBJ2-1; 8 bases align to TRBD2. CDR3 residues: CASSPLSGGWFF. The CDR3 DNA reads TGTGCCAGCAGTCCACTGAGCGGGGGTTGGTTCTTC.